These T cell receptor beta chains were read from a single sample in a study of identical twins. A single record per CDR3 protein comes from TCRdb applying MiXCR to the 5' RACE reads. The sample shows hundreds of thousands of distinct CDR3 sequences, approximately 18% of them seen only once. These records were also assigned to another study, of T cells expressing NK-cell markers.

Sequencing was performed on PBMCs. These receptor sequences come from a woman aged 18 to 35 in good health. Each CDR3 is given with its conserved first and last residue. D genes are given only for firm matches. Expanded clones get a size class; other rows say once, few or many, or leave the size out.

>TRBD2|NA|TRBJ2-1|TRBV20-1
CSARENSGSGGEQFF
TGCAGTGCTAGGGAAAATAGCGGGAGCGGAGGTGAGCAGTTCTTC
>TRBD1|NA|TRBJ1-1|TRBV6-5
CASSYATGEMNTEAFF
TGTGCCAGCAGTTACGCGACAGGGGAGATGAACACTGAAGCTTTCTTT
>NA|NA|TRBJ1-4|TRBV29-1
CSVVGSNEKLFF
TGCAGCGTTGTCGGTTCTAATGAAAAACTGTTTTTT
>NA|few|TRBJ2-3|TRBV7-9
CASSPQGTSTDTQYF
TGTGCCAGCAGCCCGCAGGGAACTAGCACAGATACGCAGTATTTT
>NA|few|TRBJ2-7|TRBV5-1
CASSLSWGLEQYF
TGCGCCAGCAGCTTGTCTTGGGGCCTCGAGCAGTACTTC
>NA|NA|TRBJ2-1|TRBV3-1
CASSQAPNNEQFF
TGTGCCAGCAGCCAAGCCCCGAACAATGAGCAGTTCTTC
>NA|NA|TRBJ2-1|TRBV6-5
CASSYGGIVNEQFF
TGTGCCAGCAGCTACGGGGGTATTGTCAATGAGCAGTTCTTC
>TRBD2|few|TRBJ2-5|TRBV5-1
CASTVRGEETQYF
TGCGCCAGCACCGTGCGGGGGGAAGAGACCCAGTACTTC
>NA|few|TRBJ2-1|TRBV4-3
CASSQDAYNNEQFF
TGCGCCAGCAGCCAAGATGCGTATAACAATGAGCAGTTCTTC
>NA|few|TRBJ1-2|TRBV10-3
CAISESGSPINYGYTF
TGTGCCATCAGTGAGTCGGGTAGTCCCATTAACTATGGCTACACCTTC
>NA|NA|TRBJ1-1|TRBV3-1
CASSPAGGGAEAFF
TGTGCCAGCAGCCCCGCAGGCGGAGGCGCTGAAGCTTTCTTT
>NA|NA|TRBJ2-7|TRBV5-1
CASSLVLASYEQYF
TGCGCCAGCAGCTTGGTCCTGGCCTCCTACGAGCAGTACTTC
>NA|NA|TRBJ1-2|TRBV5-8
CASSLVQSYGYTF
TGTGCCAGCAGCTTGGTACAGAGCTATGGCTACACCTTC
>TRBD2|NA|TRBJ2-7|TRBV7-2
CASSFLSGRLGEQYF
TGTGCCAGCAGCTTCCTAAGCGGGAGGCTCGGCGAGCAGTACTTC
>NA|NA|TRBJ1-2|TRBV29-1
CSVERDGYTF
TGCAGCGTTGAAAGGGATGGCTACACCTTC
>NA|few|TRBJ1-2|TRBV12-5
CASGPGETVKGYTF
TGTGCTAGTGGCCCGGGGGAGACGGTGAAAGGCTACACCTTC
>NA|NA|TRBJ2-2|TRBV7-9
CASSLRRGEGGELFF
TGTGCCAGCAGCTTACGAAGGGGCGAAGGCGGGGAGCTGTTTTTT
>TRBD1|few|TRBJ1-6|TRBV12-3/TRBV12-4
CATSFRDRGFSPLHF
TGTGCCACCAGTTTCCGGGACAGGGGATTTTCACCCCTCCACTTT